Below are 18 T cell receptor beta chains sequenced from a single sample in a study of T cells in Graves' hyperthyroidism and ophthalmopathy. Researchers took RNA transcripts and amplified the TCR beta CDR3 regions from them. The primer set for the first-round RT-PCR of the TCR CDR3 was HTBI. A single record per CDR3 protein comes from TCRdb applying MiXCR to the multiplex PCR reads. This sample has some 740,000 distinct CDR3 sequences; 14% occur once, and the top ten carry approximately 10%. Sequenced: blood. The receptors were sampled from a woman aged 18-29 years with Graves' hyperthyroidism.

The J gene is TRBJ2-1, the V gene TRBV5-1, with 9 bases matching TRBD1. Losses at the gene ends were 1 base for V and 0 bases for J; bases not matched to a gene: 2. The CDR3 extends over 16 amino acids. The germline V gene has CDR1 SGHRS and CDR2 YFSETQ. The CDR3 spells CASSLLTGGSYNEQFF. CDR3 nucleotide sequence: TGCGCCAGCAGCTTGCTGACAGGGGGCTCCTACAATGAGCAGTTCTTC.

This clonotype was detected many times. The J gene is TRBJ1-5, the V gene TRBV27, with 9 bases lining up with TRBD1. The V gene's germline CDR1 is MNHEY and CDR2 SMNVEV (reference sequence). V gave up 8 bases and J gave up 4 bases; unmatched junction bases: 6. The CDR3 contains 14 residues. The CDR3 region has the DNA TGTGCCAGCGGATGGACAGGGGTGAATCAGCCCCAGCATTTT. Protein product: CASGWTGVNQPQHF.

The sample holds a few counts of this clonotype. One end of the junction fails to match germline, which may point to a read error. The chain employs TRBV20-1 and TRBJ2-7, with 8 nucleotides matching TRBD2. CDR1 DFQATT and CDR2 SNEGSKA come from the germline V gene (reference sequence). There are 14 residues in the CDR3. In DNA form, the CDR3 reads TGCAGTGCCCCGAGCGGGAGTCACACCTACGGGCAGTACTTC. This translates into CSAPSGSHTYGQYF.

V is TRBV6-2 or TRBV6-3 and J is TRBJ2-7; no clear D gene. V was shortened by 6 bases and J by 0 bases, with 15 bases between the two germline ends. There are 15 residues in the CDR3. The germline gives CDR1 MNHEY, CDR2 SVGEGT. The CDR3 nucleotides read TGTGCCAGCAGGTCGAACCGGGCCAACTCCTACGAGCAGTACTTC. Protein: CASRSNRANSYEQYF.

The gene calls are TRBV29-1 and TRBJ2-2; D unresolved. CDR3 size: 11 residues. Germline V gene sequence: CDR1 SQVTM, CDR2 ANQGSEA. With 6 bases removed from V and 6 bases from J, the gap between germline ends came to 8 bases. CDR3 bases: TGCAGCGTCGGGTTCGCCGGGGAGCTGTTTTTT. Translation gives CSVGFAGELFF.

There are many counts of this clonotype. This chain joins TRBV20-1 and TRBJ2-5; D is possibly TRBD1 (5 bases). Germline lookup yields CDR1 DFQATT and CDR2 SNEGSKA (reference sequence). The germline V and J ends were trimmed by 3 bases and 3 bases, with 17 bases remaining between them. The CDR3 is 15 residues long. DNA of the CDR3: TGCAGTGCTAGTATAGTAAGGGGAAAGAAAGAGACCCAGTACTTC. Its protein is CSASIVRGKKETQYF.

This clonotype turned up a few times. The chain links TRBV6-1 to TRBJ1-3; 7 bases match TRBD1. V shed 6 bases and J 0 bases; nucleotides not matched to a gene: 5. The CDR3 loop spans 15 amino acids. Per germline, CDR1 MNHNS and CDR2 SASEGT. The CDR3 nucleotides are TGTGCCAGCAGGACAGGGTTCCTCTCTGGAAACACCATATATTTT. Translation gives CASRTGFLSGNTIYF.

The chain uses TRBV4-2 and TRBJ2-5; D may be TRBD1 (6 bases). There are 15 residues in the CDR3. The germline CDR1 and CDR2 sequences are LGHNA and YNFKEQ. V was trimmed by 0 bases and J by 4 bases, leaving 12 bases between them. The CDR3 loop reads CASSQEGTGRETQYF. In DNA, the CDR3 is TGTGCCAGCAGCCAAGAGGGAACAGGGAGAGAGACCCAGTACTTC.

The sample holds many counts of this clonotype. The chain recombines TRBV7-9 with TRBJ2-1, with D tentatively TRBD1 or TRBD2 (5 bases each). This CDR3 is 17 amino acids long. Between the trimmed V and J ends, which lost 7 bases and 1 base, there was a span of 20 bases. The germline V gene encodes CDR1 SEHNR and CDR2 FQNEAQ (reference sequence). The CDR3 loop is CASITGNSGSSYNEQFF. CDR3 sequence (DNA): TGTGCCAGCATCACAGGCAACAGCGGCTCGTCCTACAATGAGCAGTTCTTC.

This clonotype has a count of ten or more. This chain joins TRBV27 and TRBJ1-2; D is unclear. The CDR3 loop spans 13 amino acids. Per germline, CDR1 MNHEY and CDR2 SMNVEV (reference sequence). Trimming took 3 bases from V and 6 from J, leaving 11 bases between them. CDR3 sequence reads: CASSFGEKDGYTF. In nucleotides, the CDR3 is TGTGCCAGCAGTTTCGGGGAAAAGGATGGCTACACCTTC.

This clonotype was seen ten or more times. The chain couples TRBV7-2 to TRBJ2-5; D call uncertain. Germline V gives CDR1 SGHTA, CDR2 FQGNSA. With 8 bases removed from V and 5 bases from J, the gap between germline ends came to 18 bases. The CDR3 extends over 14 amino acids. The CDR3 DNA follows: TGTGCCAGCGCATCACAAGGTCGTTGGGAGACCCAGTACTTC. It yields the protein CASASQGRWETQYF.

The rearrangement links TRBV9 to TRBJ2-1, with a possible D match to TRBD2 (6 bases). Deletions cut 2 bases from V and 9 bases from J, with 15 bases between. Germline CDR1 reads SGDLS; CDR2 reads YYNGEE. This CDR3 has 14 amino acids. CDR3 region: CASSVGRGLGEQFF. The CDR3 DNA reads as TGTGCCAGCAGCGTGGGGCGGGGTTTGGGTGAGCAGTTCTTC.

This chain connects TRBV9 to TRBJ2-6; weak D call: TRBD2 (7 bases). Trimming removed 0 bases from V and 1 base from J, with 14 bases in between. CDR1 SGDLS and CDR2 YYNGEE come from the germline V gene. This CDR3 has 18 residues. The chain's CDR3 is CASSVVQGGRSGANVLTF. For the CDR3, the DNA is TGTGCCAGCAGCGTAGTACAGGGAGGGCGGTCTGGGGCCAACGTCCTGACTTTC.

This rearrangement joins TRBV9 to TRBJ1-2, with D possibly being TRBD1 (5 bases). The CDR3 runs to 14 residues. The germline gives CDR1 SGDLS, CDR2 YYNGEE. V was clipped by 0 bases and J by 4 bases, with 10 bases between them. This CDR3 is CASSVERGAYGYTF. The CDR3 nucleotides are TGTGCCAGCAGCGTAGAGAGGGGCGCCTATGGCTACACCTTC.

The chain employs TRBV20-1 and TRBJ2-7; tentatively, D is TRBD2 (6 bases). V was pared by 0 bases and J by 2 bases, with 14 bases between. CDR1 and CDR2 (germline): DFQATT, SNEGSKA (reference sequence). The CDR3 contains 15 residues. The DNA for the CDR3 is TGCAGTGCTAGAGAATCACGGGGGTTTACCTACGAGCAGTACTTC. It codes for CSARESRGFTYEQYF.

This clonotype came up many times. The chain combines TRBV28 with TRBJ2-3; possible D gene TRBD1, 7 bases. The germline V gene has CDR1 MDHEN and CDR2 SYDVKM. The V and J ends lost 8 bases and 4 bases respectively, with 16 bases between them. This CDR3 spans 14 amino acids. The CDR3 sequence: CASGRRGLPDTQYF. In nucleotides, the CDR3 is TGTGCCAGCGGAAGGAGGGGGCTCCCAGATACGCAGTATTTT. Drawing the rest from reference TRBV28 and TRBJ2-3, the complete variable domain is DVKVTQSSRYLVKRTGEKVFLECVQDMDHENMFWYRQDPGLGLRLIYFSYDVKMKEKGDIPEGYSVSREKKERFSLILESASTNQTSMYLCASGRRGLPDTQYFGPGTRLTVL.

There are many counts of this clonotype. One end of the junction is discordant with germline, which a read error may explain. This chain uses TRBV11-2 with TRBJ2-7, with TRBD1 identical over 7 bases. Germline V gene data show CDR1 as SGHAT and CDR2 as FQNNGV. This CDR3 region has 13 residues. The CDR3 protein is CASSLDRAREQYF. The CDR3 coding sequence is TGTGCCAGCAGCCTAGACAGGGCTCGCGAGCAGTACTTC.

The chain employs TRBV2 and TRBJ2-1; 8 nucleotides align to TRBD2. The CDR3 sequence is 16 residues long. The germline gives CDR1 SNHLY, CDR2 FYNNEI. Trimming removed 6 bases from V and 8 bases from J; junction bases left unmatched: 15. CDR3 protein: CASSPLRGGVVDEQFF. CDR3 nucleotide sequence: TGTGCCAGCAGCCCCCTACGGGGGGGCGTGGTAGATGAGCAGTTCTTC. The variable domain in full, completed from reference TRBV2 and TRBJ2-1, reads EPEVTQTPSHQVTQMGQEVILRCVPISNHLYFYWYRQILGQKVEFLVSFYNNEISEKSEIFDDQFSVERPDGSNFTLKIRSTKLEDSAMYFCASSPLRGGVVDEQFFGPGTRLTVL.